These 26 T cell receptor beta chains share one sample of origin, sequenced in a study of type 1 regulatory T cells. These receptors have no known antigen. TCRdb reprocessed the reads via MiXCR and lists one record per CDR3 protein. The sample has roughly 62,000 distinct CDR3 sequences, 60% to 80% seen once. Sample: cultured non-Tr1 T cells, either the whole culture or a sorted T cell fraction (not recorded which). The origin of the receptors is a human donor in good health.

Turning to this clonotype: Here the CDR3 omits its conserved ending phenylalanine or tryptophan, so a read error is the likely source. J is TRBJ1-2 and V is TRBV3-1; D remains ambiguous. Trimming left V 4 bases short and J 3 bases short, with 12 bases between. This CDR3 has 14 amino acids. CDR1 is LGHDT and CDR2 is YNNKEL in the germline V gene (reference sequence). CDR3 sequence (DNA): TGTGCCAGCAGCCCTGGGCTTTTGGACTATGGCTACACCCTC. This sequence encodes CASSPGLLDYGYTL.

This clonotype was detected once. The chain couples TRBV18 to TRBJ2-1, with D unresolved. The CDR3 consists of 14 residues. V was shortened by 2 bases and J by 7 bases, with 12 bases between the two germline ends. Germline V lookup: CDR1 KGHSH, CDR2 LQKENI. The CDR3 loop reads CASSPGALGNEQFF. The CDR3 DNA is TGTGCCAGCTCACCAGGAGCCTTGGGGAATGAGCAGTTCTTC. Drawing the rest from reference TRBV18 and TRBJ2-1, the complete variable domain is NAGVMQNPRHLVRRRGQEARLRCSPMKGHSHVYWYRQLPEEGLKFMVYLQKENIIDESGMPKERFSAEFPKEGPSILRIQQVVRGDSAAYFCASSPGALGNEQFFGPGTRLTVL.

The chain recombines TRBV11-2 with TRBJ2-5, with 12 bases fitting TRBD2. The CDR3 spans 17 residues. Germline lookup yields CDR1 SGHAT and CDR2 FQNNGV. With V trimmed by 5 bases and J by 2 bases, 9 bases remained unmatched. CDR3 protein: CASSLTSSGRGQETQYF. DNA for the CDR3: TGTGCCAGCAGCCTCACCTCTAGCGGGAGGGGACAAGAGACCCAGTACTTC.

The rearrangement joins TRBV5-1 to TRBJ2-7; 7 nucleotides match TRBD1. J gave up 9 bases and V 4 bases, and 4 bases lay outside the gene matches. The CDR3 is 11 residues long. Germline CDR1 SGHRS, CDR2 YFSETQ. CDR3: CASSPDRVQYF. CDR3 sequence (DNA): TGCGCCAGCAGCCCCGACAGGGTGCAGTACTTC. The full variable domain, with the rest looked up from reference TRBV5-1 and TRBJ2-7, is KAGVTQTPRYLIKTRGQQVTLSCSPISGHRSVSWYQQTPGQGLQFLFEYFSETQRNKGNFPGRFSGRQFSNSRSEMNVSTLELGDSALYLCASSPDRVQYFGPGTRLTVT.

This clonotype occurred a few times. This chain links TRBV29-1 with TRBJ1-4; D gene unclear. The CDR3 is made up of 14 amino acids. The V gene lost 2 bases and the J gene lost 0 bases, with 7 bases spanning the gap. CDR1 is SQVTM, CDR2 ANQGSEA, per germline. Here the CDR3 reads CSVELGSTNEKLFF. The CDR3 bases are TGCAGCGTTGAACTGGGGTCAACTAATGAAAAACTGTTTTTT.

This clonotype appeared once. The chain uses TRBV9 and TRBJ2-1; D is undetermined. CDR3 length equals 15 residues. The V end lost 0 bases, the J end lost 0 bases, and 7 bases lay between the germline ends. Germline assignment: CDR1 SGDLS and CDR2 YYNGEE. This CDR3 is CASSVEQSSYNEQFF. The CDR3 DNA follows: TGTGCCAGCAGCGTAGAACAGAGCTCCTACAATGAGCAGTTCTTC.

The chain employs TRBV4-3 and TRBJ2-2, with 7 bases lining up with TRBD2. CDR3 length: 18 residues. Germline-derived CDR1 and CDR2 are LGHNA and YSLEER. The ends lost 0 bases at V and 6 bases at J; junction bases unmatched: 13. The CDR3 DNA reads TGCGCCAGCAGCCAAGATGTATCCAGCGGGATGGTGGCCGGGGAGCTGTTTTTT. It encodes CASSQDVSSGMVAGELFF.

This chain connects TRBV20-1 to TRBJ2-3; a weak D match, TRBD2 (5 bases). The CDR3 sequence is 15 residues long. The germline gives CDR1 DFQATT, CDR2 SNEGSKA (reference sequence). The ends were cut back, 5 bases at V and 2 bases at J, with 17 bases in the middle. The CDR3 coding sequence is TGCAGTGCTTCCGACCCGGGGTCTTACACAGATACGCAGTATTTT. Its translation: CSASDPGSYTDTQYF.

The V and J genes are TRBV20-1 and TRBJ2-3, with TRBD2 matching 13 bases. Looked up from germline, CDR1 is DFQATT and CDR2 is SNEGSKA (reference sequence). The CDR3 length is 16 residues. Trimming took 2 bases from V and 2 from J; bases not matched to a gene: 4. Written as DNA, the CDR3 is TGCAGTGCTAGAAGCGGGACTAGCGGGAACACAGATACGCAGTATTTT. Protein product: CSARSGTSGNTDTQYF.

This chain links TRBV5-1 with TRBJ2-6, with TRBD1 matching over 7 bases. CDR3 length equals 18 residues. Germline trimming cut 7 bases from V and 0 bases from J; bases unmatched to any gene: 13. Per germline, CDR1 SGHRS and CDR2 YFSETQ. DNA for the CDR3: TGCGCCAGCGGGGAACCGGGACAGCCCTTCTCTGGGGCCAACGTCCTGACTTTC. Protein sequence: CASGEPGQPFSGANVLTF.

The rearrangement joins TRBV3-1 to TRBJ2-2, with 15 bases that match TRBD2. Germline V gene sequence: CDR1 LGHDT, CDR2 YNNKEL (reference sequence). The CDR3 covers 16 residues. Trimming removed 4 bases from V and 7 bases from J; junction bases left unmatched: 4. CDR3 nucleotides: TGTGCCAGCAGCCGGACTAGCGGGAGGGCTGGCGGGGAGCTGTTTTTT. Its protein is CASSRTSGRAGGELFF.

This clonotype was observed a few times. The chain has TRBV4-3 and TRBJ2-1, with 13 positions matching TRBD2. After removal of 4 bases from V and 0 bases from J, the junction contained 15 bases not matched to a gene. The CDR3 is made up of 21 amino acids. The germline V gene has CDR1 LGHNA and CDR2 YSLEER. CDR3 DNA: TGCGCCAGCAGCCGAGTCCTGCACGGGACTAGCGGGGCAAGCTCCTACAATGAGCAGTTCTTC. It specifies CASSRVLHGTSGASSYNEQFF.

The chain links TRBV10-3 to TRBJ2-1; 7 nucleotides agree with TRBD1. Germline CDR1 is ENHRY and CDR2 is SYGVKD. This CDR3 region has 20 residues. The V and J ends lost 4 bases and 2 bases, in that order; junction bases with no gene match: 20. The CDR3 spells CAISVAPGQRKDFTYNEQFF. CDR3 DNA: TGTGCCATCAGTGTGGCCCCGGGACAGCGGAAGGACTTCACCTACAATGAGCAGTTCTTC.

The chain joins TRBV10-3 to TRBJ1-1; D not certain. This CDR3 is built from 13 residues. Germline V lookup: CDR1 ENHRY, CDR2 SYGVKD. Trimming pared 5 bases from V and 1 base from J, leaving 8 bases between. The CDR3 here is CAISTKGNTEAFF. The CDR3, as DNA: TGTGCCATCAGTACTAAGGGGAACACTGAAGCTTTCTTT.

This sequence joins TRBV15 and TRBJ2-7; 8 nucleotides match TRBD1. V was pared by 1 base and J by 6 bases, with 5 bases of the junction left unmatched. The CDR3 extends over 14 amino acids. Germline V gene data show CDR1 as LNHNV and CDR2 as YYDKDF (reference sequence). The CDR3 here is CATSRGGQGGEQYF. The CDR3 nucleotides are TGTGCCACCAGCAGAGGAGGACAGGGCGGCGAGCAGTACTTC.

V and J are TRBV20-1 and TRBJ1-3; possibly TRBD1 for D (6 bases). The length of the CDR3 is 15 residues. The germline gives CDR1 DFQATT, CDR2 SNEGSKA (reference sequence). The V gene lost 5 bases and the J gene lost 0 bases, with 14 bases spanning the gap. The CDR3 sequence: CSAAPGTTSGNTIYF. The CDR3 region has the DNA TGCAGTGCTGCACCCGGGACAACCTCTGGAAACACCATATATTTT.

This chain uses TRBV2 with TRBJ2-7; D perhaps matches TRBD1 (5 bases). Germline V gives CDR1 SNHLY, CDR2 FYNNEI. V was clipped by 0 bases and J by 11 bases, with 26 bases between them. The CDR3 is 17 residues long. CDR3 DNA: TGTGCCAGCAGTGAAGCCGCCCTGGGAAGGGGCTTACTTTGGGAGTACTTC. Residues: CASSEAALGRGLLWEYF.

This chain links TRBV28 with TRBJ2-3; 11 nucleotides agree with TRBD1. This CDR3 has 16 residues. Germline loops: CDR1 MDHEN, CDR2 SYDVKM. Trimming took 3 bases from V and 4 from J; bases not matched to a gene: 6. CDR3 coding DNA: TGTGCCAGCAGTTTCGGGACAGGGGGACAGGCAGATACGCAGTATTTT. Its protein product is CASSFGTGGQADTQYF.

The chain has TRBV14 and TRBJ2-1; 7 bases are shared with TRBD1. From germline, CDR1 is SGHDN and CDR2 FVKESK. This CDR3 comprises 17 residues. V lost 4 bases and J lost 0; bases outside the gene matches: 9. CDR3 region: CASSRATGAGSYNEQFF. CDR3 DNA sequence: TGTGCCAGCAGCCGAGCCACAGGGGCCGGCTCCTACAATGAGCAGTTCTTC.

The V and J genes are TRBV2 and TRBJ1-2; 8 nucleotides line up with TRBD1. Germline V gene sequence: CDR1 SNHLY, CDR2 FYNNEI. The CDR3 runs 12 residues. With V trimmed by 6 bases and J by 7 bases, 4 bases remained unmatched. The CDR3 DNA sequence: TGTGCCAGCAGGGACAGGGCGGGTGGCTACACCTTC. Translating gives CASRDRAGGYTF.

The chain is built from TRBV19 and TRBJ2-7; D perhaps matches TRBD2 (6 bases). V was pared by 5 bases and J by 7 bases, with 12 bases between. This CDR3 is built from 12 residues. Germline V gene sequence: CDR1 LNHDA, CDR2 SQIVND (reference sequence). In DNA form, the CDR3 reads TGTGCCAGTAGTTGGACCGCGGGGGAGCAGTACTTC. It codes for CASSWTAGEQYF.

The V gene is TRBV2, the J gene TRBJ1-5; D remains unclear. The germline V and J ends were trimmed by 6 bases and 7 bases, with 10 bases remaining between them. The CDR3 consists of 12 residues. Germline V CDR1 and CDR2: SNHLY, FYNNEI. The CDR3 DNA is TGTGCCAGCAGCCCAGATGGCCAGCCCCAGCATTTT. The encoded protein is CASSPDGQPQHF.

The gene calls are TRBV20-1 and TRBJ2-7; D is unresolved. Germline V gives CDR1 DFQATT, CDR2 SNEGSKA (reference sequence). The V and J ends lost 6 bases and 5 bases respectively, with 20 bases between them. CDR3 length: 14 amino acids. This CDR3 is CSAEVPGPQDEQYF. The CDR3 bases are TGCAGTGCCGAGGTTCCGGGCCCCCAAGACGAGCAGTACTTC.

This chain links TRBV4-1 with TRBJ2-1, with TRBD2 as a possible D gene (5 bases). Trimming removed 11 bases from V and 5 bases from J, with 28 bases in between. Germline V gene data show CDR1 as MGHRA and CDR2 as YSYEKL. The CDR3 sequence is 17 residues long. The CDR3 sequence is CAASRVFLRTGNNEQFF. The CDR3 DNA reads TGCGCCGCATCGAGGGTCTTTCTTCGGACTGGAAACAATGAGCAGTTCTTC.

This clonotype was counted between two and nine times. V gene TRBV7-9 combines with J gene TRBJ2-2; TRBD1 agrees at 8 bases. With V trimmed by 5 bases and J by 4 bases, 9 bases remained unmatched. This CDR3 contains 16 residues. The germline CDR1 and CDR2 sequences are SEHNR and FQNEAQ (reference sequence). The CDR3: CASSIMTGVGTGELFF. The CDR3 DNA sequence: TGTGCCAGCAGCATAATGACAGGGGTCGGCACCGGGGAGCTGTTTTTT.

This clonotype was seen a single time. This CDR3 reads CAWSLRTGGYTF. The CDR3 DNA reads as TGTGCCTGGAGTCTGCGGACAGGGGGCTACACCTTC. This chain joins TRBV30 and TRBJ1-2, with 8 bases fitting TRBD1. The CDR3 spans 12 residues. Germline-derived CDR1 and CDR2 are GTSNPN and SVGIG (reference sequence). V lost 2 bases to trimming and J lost 8 bases; unmatched junction nucleotides: 4.